Listed here is a single T cell receptor beta chain. The sample is drawn from a study of blood T cell repertoires in COVID-19. About the study: There were acute and convalescent COVID-19 samples, and they came from the United States, Italy and Spain. PBMCs, B-cell-depleted T cells, or T cells were the source of the cDNA or gDNA that made up the material.

Germline CDR1 reads LGHNA; CDR2 reads YNFKEQ. V lost 0 bases to trimming and J lost 6 bases; unmatched junction nucleotides: 4. CDR3 length equals 14 residues. In the authors' methods: Amplification of reference gene primers was used by the study to estimate nucleated cell counts. TCRdb's copy holds only in-frame clones and misses some; the assay was immunoSEQ multiplex PCR. The DNA gave D and trimming, while V, J and clone size come from that table. The sample contains about 42,000 clones, around 76% of which appear only once. The sample taken for sequencing was peripheral blood. The chain employs TRBV4-2 and TRBJ1-2; 7 bases agree with TRBD1. The sequence derives from a man between 65 and 85 years old with active or convalescent COVID-19. CDR3 bases: TGTGCCAGCAGCCAAGATGGGCAGGGGGATGGCTACACCTTC. Protein product: CASSQDGQGDGYTF.